One TCR beta chain is described in this entry. Its antigen is undetermined. CDR3 length equals 16 residues. In germline, CDR1 is LNHDA, CDR2 SQIVND (reference sequence). The ends were cut back, 8 bases at V and 1 base at J, with 15 bases in the middle. These data are taken from a study of T cell responses to AZD1222 COVID-19 vaccine. General observations from the study: Baseline antibody screening turned up just a handful of seropositive AZD1222 recipients.

Only in-frame clones appear in the TCRdb table, and some are missing; sequencing was by immunoSEQ multiplex PCR. The repertoire holds around 76,000 clones, 70% to 90% seen once, with more than 10% in the top ten. The rearrangement uses TRBV19 and TRBJ2-6; TRBD1 might be the D (6 bases). The source was peripheral blood, collected on day 0 of AZD1222 vaccination. The TCR was taken from an adult in good health. CDR3 coding DNA: TGTGCCAGTGGTACCCCGAGGGGGTCTGGGGCCAACGTCCTGACTTTC. It translates to CASGTPRGSGANVLTF.